The 6 T cell receptor beta chains below all came from one sample that was sequenced in a study of blood T cell repertoires in COVID-19. Sequencing was performed with immunoSEQ multiplex PCR; in TCRdb, only in-frame clones are kept and a portion is missing. This table holds fewer than 200,000 clones, 65% to 85% found once. The specimen sequenced was peripheral blood. These receptors were obtained from an elderly woman with active or convalescent COVID-19.

This sequence joins TRBV25-1 and TRBJ2-2, with 7 bases fitting TRBD1. The V gene's germline CDR1 is MGHDK and CDR2 SYGVNS. Losses at the gene ends were 6 bases for V and 5 bases for J; bases not matched to a gene: 6. The CDR3 extends over 14 amino acids. The CDR3 DNA is TGTGCCAGCAGAGCAGGGGGTCTAACCGGGGAGCTGTTTTTT. Its translation is CASRAGGLTGELFF.

The chain is built from TRBV7-3 and TRBJ2-1, with 7 nucleotides matching TRBD2. The germline gives CDR1 SGHTA, CDR2 FQGTGA. Losses at the gene ends were 6 bases for V and 7 bases for J; bases not matched to a gene: 6. The CDR3 covers 13 residues. CDR3 nucleotide sequence: TGTGCCAGCAGGACATCGGGAGGTAATGAGCAGTTCTTC. Translated: CASRTSGGNEQFF.

This clone was recorded only once. The gene calls are TRBV2 and TRBJ1-2; D is possibly TRBD1 (6 bases). This CDR3 spans 13 amino acids. The germline V gene has CDR1 SNHLY and CDR2 FYNNEI. V was shortened by 6 bases and J by 7 bases, with 15 bases between the two germline ends. The CDR3 spells CASRKQGDGGYTF. The CDR3 nucleotides are TGTGCCAGCAGGAAACAGGGCGATGGTGGCTACACCTTC.

The chain is built from TRBV6-6 and TRBJ1-4; D might be TRBD1 (6 bases). The CDR3 is made up of 14 amino acids. Trimming took 6 bases from V and 5 from J, leaving 13 bases between them. Germline V lookup: CDR1 MNHNY, CDR2 SVGAGI (reference sequence). The CDR3 DNA sequence: TGTGCCAGCAGCTACGGGAGGGGGAATGAAAAACTGTTTTTT. It yields the protein CASSYGRGNEKLFF.

V and J are TRBV5-4 and TRBJ2-1; D may be TRBD1 (6 bases). Germline V gene data show CDR1 as SGHNT and CDR2 as YYREEE (reference sequence). Trimming removed 0 bases from V and 4 bases from J, with 17 bases in between. This CDR3 is 17 amino acids long. CDR3 nucleotide sequence: TGTGCCAGCAGCTTGGCCTACTGGCAAAGGGGGTACAATGAGCAGTTCTTC. It translates to CASSLAYWQRGYNEQFF.

This chain joins TRBV5-8 and TRBJ1-2; perhaps TRBD1 as D (6 bases). V lost 0 bases to trimming and J lost 8 bases, with 17 bases between them. The germline V gene has CDR1 SGHTS and CDR2 YDEGEE. This CDR3 is 15 amino acids long. In nucleotides, the CDR3 is TGTGCCAGCAGCTTGGACCGCCTCCAAGGGGGAGGCTACACCTTC. It translates to CASSLDRLQGGGYTF.